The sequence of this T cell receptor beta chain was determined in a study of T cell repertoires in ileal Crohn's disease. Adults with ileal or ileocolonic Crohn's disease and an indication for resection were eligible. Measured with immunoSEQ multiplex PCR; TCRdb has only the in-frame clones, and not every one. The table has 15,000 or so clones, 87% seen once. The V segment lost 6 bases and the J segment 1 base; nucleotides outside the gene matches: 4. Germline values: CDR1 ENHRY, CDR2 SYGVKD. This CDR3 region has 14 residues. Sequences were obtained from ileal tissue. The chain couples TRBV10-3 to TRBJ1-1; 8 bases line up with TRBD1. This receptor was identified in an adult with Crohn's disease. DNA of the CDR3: TGTGCCATCAGCTCCGGGACAGGGAACACTGAAGCTTTCTTT. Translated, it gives CAISSGTGNTEAFF.